This passage covers 20 T cell receptor beta chains from one sample sequenced in a study of shared clonotypes between healthy human individuals (dated by TCRdb to about 2020). Preparation of the library involved the immunoSEQ multiplex PCR assay. In its TCRdb copy, this immuneACCESS table keeps in-frame sequences only and misses some clones. Where compared with another copy, unresolved V genes explain less than half of these, and the others have no known cause. For this sample there are 650,000 to 700,000 clones; roughly 91% appear just once. The ten largest account for approximately 35% of the sample. The sequencing sample was made of memory CD8+ T cells from PBMCs. Taken with the paper, the label for cell subset or site translates to: CD45RO+ cells pooled with CCR7-negative TemRA cells. Receptor source: a young man in good health. Some clones in this sample may be carry-over from other donors' samples.

V and J are TRBV2 and TRBJ1-1; TRBD1 aligns across 11 bases. Germline V lookup: CDR1 SNHLY, CDR2 FYNNEI. With V trimmed by 3 bases and J by 6 bases, 6 bases remained unmatched. This CDR3 comprises 15 residues. CDR3 coding DNA: TGTGCCAGCAGTGACGGGACAGGGGGTTTCCCTGAAGCTTTCTTT. Its translation is CASSDGTGGFPEAFF.

This chain connects TRBV7-9 to TRBJ2-2; TRBD1 might be the D (6 bases). The CDR3 is 16 residues long. Per germline, CDR1 SEHNR and CDR2 FQNEAQ (reference sequence). Deletions cut 4 bases from V and 4 bases from J, with 16 bases between. CDR3 region: CASSSSRDIGTGELFF. The CDR3 DNA follows: TGTGCCAGCAGCTCGTCCCGGGACATAGGCACCGGGGAGCTGTTTTTT.

V and J are TRBV4-1 and TRBJ2-7, with no clear D. This CDR3 is built from 12 residues. Trimming took 1 base from V and 1 from J, leaving 2 bases between them. Per germline, CDR1 MGHRA and CDR2 YSYEKL. The CDR3 DNA reads as TGCGCCAGCAGCCAAGTTTCCTACGAGCAGTACTTC. Encoded protein: CASSQVSYEQYF.

V is TRBV9 and J is TRBJ1-2; 9 nucleotides agree with TRBD1. The J segment lost 4 bases and the V segment lost 3 bases, leaving 13 bases of the junction unmatched. This CDR3 spans 17 amino acids. CDR1 is SGDLS and CDR2 is YYNGEE in the germline V gene. The CDR3 nucleotides read TGTGCCAGCAGCGCTAGTGACCTCGGGACAGGGATCTATGGCTACACCTTC. Translation: CASSASDLGTGIYGYTF.

The rearrangement joins TRBV29-1 to TRBJ2-4; a possible D gene is TRBD1 (5 bases). Germline V gene data show CDR1 as SQVTM and CDR2 as ANQGSEA. The V end lost 0 bases, the J end lost 2 bases, and 11 bases lay between the germline ends. The CDR3 is 15 amino acids. CDR3 protein: CSVEDRVITKNIQYF. In DNA, the CDR3 is TGCAGCGTTGAAGACAGGGTTATAACCAAAAACATTCAGTACTTC.

The gene calls are TRBV2 and TRBJ2-1; weak D call: TRBD2 (6 bases). The CDR3 is 15 residues long. Per the germline V gene, CDR1 is SNHLY and CDR2 is FYNNEI. V gave up 7 bases and J gave up 2 bases, with 15 bases separating them. The CDR3, as DNA: TGTGCCAGCAAACTTGGGGACTCCGCCTACAATGAGCAGTTCTTC. Translating gives CASKLGDSAYNEQFF.

The chain links TRBV5-4 to TRBJ2-3; 8 bases agree with TRBD2. The J segment lost 4 bases and the V segment lost 7 bases, leaving 11 bases of the junction unmatched. Germline V gives CDR1 SGHNT, CDR2 YYREEE (reference sequence). This CDR3 is built from 15 residues. Here the CDR3 DNA reads TGTGCCAGCTGGGGCGAGGGGCGGGAGGCAGATACGCAGTATTTT. This translates into CASWGEGREADTQYF. The full variable domain, completed using reference TRBV5-4 and TRBJ2-3, is ETGVTQSPTHLIKTRGQQVTLRCSSQSGHNTVSWYQQALGQGPQFIFQYYREEENGRGNFPPRFSGLQFPNYSSELNVNALELDDSALYLCASWGEGREADTQYFGPGTRLTVL.

The chain employs TRBV27 and TRBJ1-1; D unresolved. Germline V gene lookup returns CDR1 MNHEY and CDR2 SMNVEV (reference sequence). The CDR3 runs to 15 residues. The V gene lost 2 bases and the J gene lost 1 base, with 11 bases spanning the gap. The CDR3 DNA follows: TGTGCCAGCAGTTTAAGCTCTTCCAGGAACACTGAAGCTTTCTTT. Protein product: CASSLSSSRNTEAFF.

This clone was seen just once. The chain recombines TRBV7-9 with TRBJ2-7; D remains unclear. The CDR3 sequence is 13 residues long. CDR1 is SEHNR and CDR2 is FQNEAQ in the germline V gene (reference sequence). Deletions cut 5 bases from V and 0 bases from J, with 8 bases between. This chain's CDR3 is CASSGLSSYEQYF. The CDR3 DNA reads TGTGCCAGCAGCGGGCTTAGCTCCTACGAGCAGTACTTC.

This chain connects TRBV9 to TRBJ1-4; 7 nucleotides align to TRBD1. The CDR3 sequence is 17 residues long. Looked up from germline, CDR1 is SGDLS and CDR2 is YYNGEE. With V trimmed by 3 bases and J by 0 bases, 8 bases remained unmatched. Here the CDR3 DNA reads TGTGCCAGCAGCGCCCTCGGGACAGAGACAACTAATGAAAAACTGTTTTTT. Encoded protein: CASSALGTETTNEKLFF.

The rearrangement links TRBV7-9 to TRBJ2-1; TRBD2 agrees at 8 bases. Trimming at V came to 5 bases and at J to 0 bases, leaving 6 bases not matched to a gene. Germline V gives CDR1 SEHNR, CDR2 FQNEAQ (reference sequence). This CDR3 spans 16 amino acids. The CDR3 bases are TGTGCCAGCAGCCGTAGCGGGACTAGCTCCTACAATGAGCAGTTCTTC. Translation gives CASSRSGTSSYNEQFF.

The rearrangement links TRBV27 to TRBJ2-7; no clear D. Per germline, CDR1 MNHEY and CDR2 SMNVEV (reference sequence). V shed 3 bases and J shed 3 bases, with 9 bases lying between them. This CDR3 spans 13 amino acids. This CDR3 reads CASSLSRNYEQYF. The DNA of the CDR3 is TGTGCCAGCAGTTTGTCACGGAACTACGAGCAGTACTTC.

The chain uses TRBV7-6 and TRBJ2-1; 7 nucleotides match TRBD2. The germline V gene encodes CDR1 SGHVS and CDR2 FNYEAQ. After removal of 0 bases from V and 6 bases from J, the junction contained 8 bases not matched to a gene. The CDR3 length is 16 residues. The CDR3 sequence is CASSLASGLFGNEQFF. The CDR3 region has the DNA TGTGCCAGCAGCTTAGCTAGCGGGCTATTCGGCAATGAGCAGTTCTTC.

The chain links TRBV9 to TRBJ2-1; D possibly matches TRBD1 or TRBD2 (5 bases each). The germline gives CDR1 SGDLS, CDR2 YYNGEE. The CDR3 extends over 14 amino acids. V was trimmed by 6 bases and J by 6 bases, leaving 16 bases between them. Here the CDR3 DNA reads TGTGCCAGCAATACCCCCGGGACCCTCAATGAGCAGTTCTTC. Translation gives CASNTPGTLNEQFF.

The chain uses TRBV25-1 and TRBJ2-2; D is perhaps TRBD2 (5 bases). Trimming removed 2 bases at V and 1 base at J, with 11 bases between. The CDR3 consists of 16 residues. Germline values: CDR1 MGHDK, CDR2 SYGVNS. The CDR3 spells CASSEPAAGNTGELFF. CDR3 nucleotide sequence: TGTGCCAGCAGTGAACCGGCGGCGGGGAACACCGGGGAGCTGTTTTTT.

The genes are TRBV19 and TRBJ2-1, with 8 bases fitting TRBD2. Germline V CDR1 and CDR2: LNHDA, SQIVND (reference sequence). The CDR3 spans 15 residues. J gave up 2 bases and V 5 bases, and 5 bases lay outside the gene matches. CDR3 region: CASSLTSVTYNEQFF. The DNA of the CDR3 is TGTGCCAGTAGTTTGACTAGCGTAACCTACAATGAGCAGTTCTTC.

Remarks on this clone: The same CDR3 also results from other DNA sequences found in this sample. The V and J genes are TRBV28 and TRBJ1-5; D remains unclear. Germline V CDR1 and CDR2: MDHEN, SYDVKM. This CDR3 contains 14 residues. Trimming removed 3 bases at V and 4 bases at J, with 10 bases between. The CDR3 nucleotides read TGTGCCAGCAGTTTGAGGGCGGGAAATCAGCCCCAGCATTTT. Its translation is CASSLRAGNQPQHF. The whole variable domain, remainder taken from reference TRBV28 and TRBJ1-5, is DVKVTQSSRYLVKRTGEKVFLECVQDMDHENMFWYRQDPGLGLRLIYFSYDVKMKEKGDIPEGYSVSREKKERFSLILESASTNQTSMYLCASSLRAGNQPQHFGDGTRLSIL.

V and J are TRBV10-3 and TRBJ2-7; tentative D call: TRBD1 (6 bases). This CDR3 is built from 18 residues. Germline loops: CDR1 ENHRY, CDR2 SYGVKD. V lost 0 bases to trimming and J lost 5 bases, with 23 bases between them. CDR3 sequence (DNA): TGTGCCATCAGTGAGTCTGGGGGCCCGGGACGAAAGACAAACGAGCAGTACTTC. This gives the protein CAISESGGPGRKTNEQYF.

This chain links TRBV5-4 with TRBJ1-2, with a possible D match to TRBD1 (5 bases). V was pared by 3 bases and J by 7 bases, with 19 bases between. The CDR3 sequence is 15 residues long. Germline V gives CDR1 SGHNT, CDR2 YYREEE (reference sequence). The CDR3 DNA reads as TGTGCCAGCAGCTGGGGAGAGACAGCCTTGAGTGGCTACACCTTC. Its protein product is CASSWGETALSGYTF.

This chain connects TRBV25-1 to TRBJ2-1, with no clear D. The CDR3 covers 12 residues. Germline CDR1 MGHDK, CDR2 SYGVNS. Trimming cost V 4 bases and J 9 bases, with 10 bases left between them. In DNA, the CDR3 is TGTGCCAGCAGTGGTGTTAGAGGTGAGCAGTTCTTC. It codes for CASSGVRGEQFF.